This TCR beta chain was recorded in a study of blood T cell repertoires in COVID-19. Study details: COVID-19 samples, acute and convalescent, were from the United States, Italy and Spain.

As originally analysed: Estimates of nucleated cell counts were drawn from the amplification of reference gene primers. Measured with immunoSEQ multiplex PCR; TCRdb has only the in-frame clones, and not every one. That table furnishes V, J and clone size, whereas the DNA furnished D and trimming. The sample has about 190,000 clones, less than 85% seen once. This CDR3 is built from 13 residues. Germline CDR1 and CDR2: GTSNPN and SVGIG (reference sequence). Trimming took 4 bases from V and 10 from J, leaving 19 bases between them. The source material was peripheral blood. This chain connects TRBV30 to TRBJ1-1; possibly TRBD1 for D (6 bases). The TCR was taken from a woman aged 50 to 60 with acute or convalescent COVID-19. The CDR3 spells CAWTLQGGLAAFF. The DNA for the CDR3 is TGTGCCTGGACCCTACAGGGTGGCCTCGCAGCTTTCTTT.